The 18 T cell receptor beta chains below come from one sample, sequenced in a study of OX40 agonist ivuxolimab in advanced cancers. Repertoires were generated with immunoSEQ multiplex PCR, while TCRdb's copy carries only in-frame clones and drops some. The table includes approximately 80,000 clones, about 91% detected once. The sequencing used CD4+ or CD8+ T cells sorted from blood, collected in a trial of the OX40 agonist ivuxolimab. These receptors all come from an adult with an advanced solid tumor such as melanoma, head and neck, liver or kidney cancer.

The sample holds one count of this clone. The gene calls are TRBV30 and TRBJ2-5; D not resolved. Germline V gene sequence: CDR1 GTSNPN, CDR2 SVGIG (reference sequence). The V end lost 0 bases, the J end lost 5 bases, and 13 bases lay between the germline ends. The CDR3 is 14 residues long. The CDR3 DNA follows: TGTGCCTGGAGTGTAACTTCCCATGGGGAGACCCAGTACTTC. Encoded protein: CAWSVTSHGETQYF.

This rearrangement joins TRBV19 to TRBJ1-1, with 8 bases identical to TRBD1. The CDR3 spans 16 residues. With V trimmed by 7 bases and J by 1 base, 11 bases remained unmatched. In germline, CDR1 is LNHDA, CDR2 SQIVND (reference sequence). In DNA, the CDR3 is TGTGCCAGTACCTCAGTGGGGGGGACAGGGAACACTGAAGCTTTCTTT. This gives the protein CASTSVGGTGNTEAFF.

The table lists this clone with a few counts. This rearrangement joins TRBV9 to TRBJ2-1, with TRBD2 matching over 9 bases. CDR3 length equals 15 residues. V gave up 3 bases and J gave up 8 bases; unmatched junction bases: 9. Germline V lookup: CDR1 SGDLS, CDR2 YYNGEE. The CDR3 loop reads CASSGGVAGVDEQFF. In nucleotides, the CDR3 is TGTGCCAGCAGCGGAGGGGTAGCGGGAGTCGATGAGCAGTTCTTC.

The chain carries TRBV21-1 and TRBJ2-2; the tabulated D call, TRBD1, remains unverified against the DNA. TRBV21-1 is noted as a pseudogene. The CDR3 covers 18 residues. CDR3 sequence reads: CASSKVSGDIGLAGELFF. The CDR3 nucleotides are TGTGCCAGCAGCAAAGTAAGTGGGGACATAGGGTTGGCCGGGGAGCTGTTTTTT.

The genes are TRBV18 and TRBJ2-5, with D uncertain. CDR1 is KGHSH and CDR2 is LQKENI in the germline V gene. The CDR3 contains 15 residues. The V gene lost 4 bases and the J gene lost 2 bases, with 14 bases spanning the gap. The CDR3 DNA reads TGTGCCAGCTCACTCCTGGGTGGGTTACAAGAGACCCAGTACTTC. Protein product: CASSLLGGLQETQYF.

The rearrangement joins TRBV5-1 to TRBJ1-4; 11 bases fit TRBD1. V gave up 4 bases and J gave up 5 bases; unmatched junction bases: 1. The CDR3 length is 14 residues. The germline V gene encodes CDR1 SGHRS and CDR2 YFSETQ. The chain's CDR3 is CASSRDRGNEKLFF. The CDR3 DNA is TGCGCCAGCAGCAGGGACAGGGGGAATGAAAAACTGTTTTTT.

The chain employs TRBV2 and TRBJ2-6, with TRBD1 identical over 11 bases. The trim removed 5 bases at V and 0 bases at J, leaving 6 bases unmatched. Germline assignment: CDR1 SNHLY and CDR2 FYNNEI. The length of the CDR3 is 18 residues. CDR3 residues: CASSRDRGMRSGANVLTF. For the CDR3, the DNA is TGTGCCAGCAGTAGGGACAGGGGGATGCGCTCTGGGGCCAACGTCCTGACTTTC.

This chain joins TRBV19 and TRBJ1-5; tentative D call: TRBD1 (5 bases). Between the trimmed V and J ends, which lost 6 bases and 1 base, there was a span of 10 bases. Germline V CDR1 and CDR2: LNHDA, SQIVND (reference sequence). The CDR3 runs to 14 residues. CDR3 residues: CASRWGESNQPQHF. The CDR3 DNA follows: TGTGCCAGTAGGTGGGGGGAGAGCAATCAGCCCCAGCATTTT.

The gene calls are TRBV7-3 and TRBJ2-2; weak D call: TRBD2 (6 bases). Per germline, CDR1 SGHTA and CDR2 FQGTGA. V lost 5 bases to trimming and J lost 1 base, with 11 bases between them. The CDR3 contains 15 residues. The CDR3 sequence: CASSPRGGNTGELFF. CDR3 coding DNA: TGTGCCAGCAGCCCCCGGGGAGGGAACACCGGGGAGCTGTTTTTT.

V and J are TRBV7-9 and TRBJ1-5, with unresolved D. Germline V CDR1 and CDR2: SEHNR, FQNEAQ (reference sequence). CDR3 length: 14 amino acids. V lost 7 bases, J lost 4 bases, and 14 bases lay in between. The CDR3 sequence is CASTPIGLNQPQHF. Here the CDR3 DNA reads TGTGCCAGCACCCCCATTGGGCTTAATCAGCCCCAGCATTTT.

In this sample, this clone turned up once. V usage is TRBV6-4 and J usage is TRBJ2-3; TRBD2 aligns across 7 bases. Trimming cost V 6 bases and J 4 bases; bases outside gene matches: 19. This CDR3 has 18 residues. Per the germline V gene, CDR1 is MRHNA and CDR2 is SNTAGT. The CDR3: CASRGRLAHPISADTQYF. CDR3 bases: TGTGCCAGCAGGGGTAGACTAGCCCATCCGATTTCCGCAGATACGCAGTATTTT.

The genes are TRBV5-1 and TRBJ2-2, with a tentative D call TRBD2 (6 bases). V lost 4 bases and J lost 4, with 14 bases in between. The CDR3 is made up of 15 amino acids. Germline V gene lookup returns CDR1 SGHRS and CDR2 YFSETQ. The CDR3: CASSSAGSGTGELFF. The CDR3, as DNA: TGCGCCAGCAGCAGTGCGGGGTCGGGCACCGGGGAGCTGTTTTTT.

The chain has TRBV19 and TRBJ2-5; D may be TRBD1 (5 bases). The CDR3 contains 16 residues. The V gene's germline CDR1 is LNHDA and CDR2 SQIVND (reference sequence). V shed 7 bases and J shed 4 bases, with 22 bases lying between them. This CDR3 reads CASTETGGRVLETQYF. The CDR3 nucleotides read TGTGCCAGTACCGAAACGGGCGGCAGGGTTTTAGAGACCCAGTACTTC. The complete variable domain, with remaining parts taken from reference TRBV19 and TRBJ2-5, reads DGGITQSPKYLFRKEGQNVTLSCEQNLNHDAMYWYRQDPGQGLRLIYYSQIVNDFQKGDIAEGYSVSREKKESFPLTVTSAQKNPTAFYLCASTETGGRVLETQYFGPGTRLLVL.

The chain uses TRBV7-2 and TRBJ2-3, with unresolved D. The CDR3 sequence is 12 residues long. Germline V gene sequence: CDR1 SGHTA, CDR2 FQGNSA. Deletions cut 4 bases from V and 8 bases from J, with 10 bases between. Here the CDR3 reads CASSYSAATQYF. DNA of the CDR3: TGTGCCAGCAGCTACAGCGCGGCTACGCAGTATTTT.

The CDR3 is CASSRGHAYEQYF. The CDR3, as DNA: TGTGCCAGCAGCCGGGGGCACGCCTACGAGCAGTACTTC. The chain employs TRBV9 and TRBJ2-7, with D possibly being TRBD1 or TRBD2 (6 bases each). Deletions cut 4 bases from V and 2 bases from J, with 10 bases between. The germline gives CDR1 SGDLS, CDR2 YYNGEE. The CDR3 has 13 residues.

The chain carries TRBV28 and TRBJ1-2; D not certain. Germline V CDR1 and CDR2: MDHEN, SYDVKM. This CDR3 region has 14 residues. V lost 1 base, J lost 7 bases, and 13 bases lay in between. CDR3 nucleotide sequence: TGTGCCAGCAGTTTATCTGGGGTTGTGGGTGGCTACACCTTC. Its protein is CASSLSGVVGGYTF.

This clone has only one observation. The gene calls are TRBV28 and TRBJ1-2; 9 bases fit TRBD1. Germline V gives CDR1 MDHEN, CDR2 SYDVKM. The junction had 7 bases not matched to a gene; V was cut back by 1 base and J by 7 bases. This CDR3 contains 15 residues. The CDR3 nucleotides read TGTGCCAGCAGTTTATTCAGACAGGGGGGCCGTGGCTACACCTTC. As protein: CASSLFRQGGRGYTF.

The chain carries TRBV11-3 and TRBJ2-3; D gene ambiguous. Trimming cost V 0 bases and J 6 bases, with 7 bases left between them. The germline gives CDR1 SGHNT, CDR2 YENEEA. The CDR3 is 13 residues long. CDR3 nucleotide sequence: TGTGCCAGCAGCTTAGAGGCTAGGGATACGCAGTATTTT. Translated: CASSLEARDTQYF. Full variable domain (remainder filled in from reference TRBV11-3 and TRBJ2-3): EAGVVQSPRYKIIEKKQPVAFWCNPISGHNTLYWYLQNLGQGPELLIRYENEEAVDDSQLPKDRFSAERLKGVDSTLKIQPAELGDSAVYLCASSLEARDTQYFGPGTRLTVL.